This TCR beta chain was identified during a study of OX40 agonist ivuxolimab in advanced cancers. Study at large: Prior therapy, whether anti-PD-1, anti-PD-L1 or anti-CTLA-4, was allowed, and 30% to 40% had some.

The germline V and J ends were trimmed by 10 bases and 2 bases, with 12 bases remaining between them. Germline V gene sequence: CDR1 MNHNS, CDR2 SASEGT. The CDR3 is 13 amino acids. The assay was immunoSEQ multiplex PCR, and TCRdb's table has in-frame clones only and misses some. The repertoire holds 40,000 or so clones, with about nine tenths as singletons. No patient had autoimmune disease or received systemic immunosuppression. Note on this clone: The antigen remains undetermined.

Study conclusions and caveats: It was also the case that some nonresponders had low normalized T-cell clonal expansion. Mean expanded clone counts were higher in CD8+ than CD4+ T cells.

The chain employs TRBV6-1 and TRBJ1-5, with no clear D. This TCR derives from an adult with an advanced solid tumor such as melanoma, head and neck, liver or kidney cancer. Sample: CD4+ or CD8+ T cells sorted from blood, taken in a trial of the OX40 agonist ivuxolimab. The CDR3 loop is CAIESGGNQPQHF. In DNA, the CDR3 is TGTGCCATTGAGAGCGGGGGCAATCAGCCCCAGCATTTT.